Sequencing of this T cell receptor (beta chain) was carried out in a study of blood T cell repertoires in COVID-19. Study background: Donors in the United States, Italy and Spain gave samples during acute or convalescent COVID-19. Sources were T cells, B-cell-depleted T cells, or PBMCs; the material itself was cDNA or gDNA.

In the authors' methods: Nucleated cell number was recorded as an estimate derived from reference gene primer amplification. Only in-frame clones appear in the TCRdb table, and some are missing; sequencing was by immunoSEQ multiplex PCR. D and trimming come from the DNA, and the V and J calls and clone size come from that table. The sample holds tens of thousands of clones, around 90% seen once. This CDR3 has 15 amino acids. The V segment lost 0 bases and the J segment 4 bases; nucleotides outside the gene matches: 2. From germline, CDR1 is SGHRS and CDR2 YFSETQ. Sequencing input: peripheral blood. The sequence was collected from a man aged 55 to 70 with active or convalescent COVID-19. The chain links TRBV5-1 to TRBJ1-1; the match to TRBD1 covers 11 bases. The chain's CDR3 is CASSLEGQGGTEAFF. In DNA form, the CDR3 reads TGCGCCAGCAGCTTGGAGGGACAGGGGGGCACTGAAGCTTTCTTT.